The entry below describes one TCR beta chain. The sample belongs to a study of T cells after posttransplantation cyclophosphamide. Clones were sequenced by immunoSEQ multiplex PCR, and TCRdb holds only the in-frame ones, with some missing. The sample presents roughly 41,000 clones, none singletons. V lost 3 bases and J lost 2, with 14 bases in between. The length of the CDR3 is 15 residues. Germline V gene data show CDR1 as SGHRS and CDR2 as YFSETQ. The specimen sequenced was PBMCs. This clonotype originated in a man aged 25 to 40 in good health and a related stem cell transplant donor. This chain links TRBV5-1 with TRBJ1-1; TRBD1 is a possible D gene (6 bases). As DNA, the CDR3 is TGCGCCAGCAGCTCACGATGGGGACAAAACACTGAAGCTTTCTTT. It yields the protein CASSSRWGQNTEAFF.